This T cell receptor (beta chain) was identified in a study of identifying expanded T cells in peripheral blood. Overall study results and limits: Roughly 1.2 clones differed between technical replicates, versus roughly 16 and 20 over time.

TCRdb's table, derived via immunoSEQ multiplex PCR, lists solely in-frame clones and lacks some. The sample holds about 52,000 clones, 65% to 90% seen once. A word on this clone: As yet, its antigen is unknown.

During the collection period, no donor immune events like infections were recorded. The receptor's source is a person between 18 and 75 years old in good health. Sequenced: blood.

CDR3 in DNA: TGTGCCAGCACCCGAACAGGGATGGGGGAGACCCAGTACTTC. Protein: CASTRTGMGETQYF. V and J are TRBV2 and TRBJ2-5, with a tentative D call TRBD1 (6 bases). V was shortened by 7 bases and J by 5 bases, with 17 bases between the two germline ends. Germline CDR1 and CDR2: SNHLY and FYNNEI. This CDR3 spans 14 amino acids.